The 18 T cell receptor beta chains reported below all come from one sample, sequenced in a study of T cell repertoires in cytomegalovirus infection. TCRdb re-analysed the reads in MiXCR, keeping a single row per CDR3 protein. Here the sample spans more than 250,000 distinct CDR3 sequences, around 13% being singletons. Sequenced material: PBMCs. The source of these receptors is a human donor in good health (CMV status not recorded). Some clones in this sample may be carry-over from other donors' samples.

Ten or more counts support this clonotype. The V gene is TRBV12-3 or TRBV12-4, the J gene TRBJ1-2; D is ambiguous. This CDR3 has 14 amino acids. Trimming left V 4 bases short and J 6 bases short, with 15 bases between. In DNA, the CDR3 is TGTGCCAGCAGTTCCCCCATGAAGATTAATGGCTACACCTTC. Translating gives CASSSPMKINGYTF.

This clonotype has a handful of counts. The chain has TRBV6-2 or TRBV6-3 and TRBJ2-1; perhaps TRBD2 as D (5 bases). This CDR3 has 12 amino acids. Germline loops: CDR1 MNHEY, CDR2 SVGEGT. V lost 10 bases and J lost 7, with 14 bases in between. CDR3 coding DNA: TGTGCCACCGTGGACTGGCCTAATGAGCAGTTCTTC. Encoded protein: CATVDWPNEQFF.

This clonotype was found a few times. This chain uses TRBV6-1 with TRBJ1-1, with a tentative D call TRBD1 (5 bases). Germline V CDR1 and CDR2: MNHNS, SASEGT. With 4 bases removed from V and 1 base from J, the gap between germline ends came to 10 bases. The CDR3 has 14 amino acids. The CDR3 loop is CASSGLTANTEAFF. The CDR3 coding sequence is TGTGCCAGCAGTGGCCTGACAGCGAACACTGAAGCTTTCTTT.

V usage is TRBV28 and J usage is TRBJ1-6; D is unclear. The CDR3 length is 14 residues. The V gene's germline CDR1 is MDHEN and CDR2 SYDVKM. Trimming removed 4 bases at V and 2 bases at J, with 6 bases between. This chain's CDR3 is CASSSSAYNSPLHF. CDR3 bases: TGTGCCAGCAGTTCGTCAGCCTATAATTCACCCCTCCACTTT.

This clonotype was recorded many times. This chain joins TRBV15 and TRBJ2-7, with 10 positions matching TRBD1. CDR3 length: 17 residues. J gave up 5 bases and V 1 base, and 11 bases lay outside the gene matches. Germline-derived CDR1 and CDR2 are LNHNV and YYDKDF (reference sequence). The CDR3 spells CATSRAQRDRGTHEQYF. The CDR3 coding sequence is TGTGCCACCAGCAGAGCCCAGAGGGACAGGGGCACCCACGAGCAGTACTTC. Drawing the rest from reference TRBV15 and TRBJ2-7, the complete variable domain is DAMVIQNPRYQVTQFGKPVTLSCSQTLNHNVMYWYQQKSSQAPKLLFHYYDKDFNNEADTPDNFQSRRPNTSFCFLDIRSPGLGDTAMYLCATSRAQRDRGTHEQYFGPGTRLTVT.

This clonotype was detected ten times or more. The chain recombines TRBV7-2 with TRBJ1-2; D is perhaps TRBD1 (5 bases). Trimming cost V 1 base and J 3 bases, with 9 bases left between them. CDR1 and CDR2 from the germline V gene are SGHTA and FQGNSA. The CDR3 consists of 14 residues. This CDR3 is CASSLDGTYYGYTF. For the CDR3, the DNA is TGTGCCAGCAGCTTAGATGGGACTTACTATGGCTACACCTTC.

This clonotype was observed a few times. The CDR3 is CASSFPRTGGEQYF. CDR3 bases: TGTGCCAGCAGCTTCCCCCGGACAGGGGGCGAGCAGTACTTC. The chain uses TRBV7-6 and TRBJ2-7; 10 bases agree with TRBD1. The junction had 5 bases not matched to a gene; V was cut back by 3 bases and J by 6 bases. The germline V gene encodes CDR1 SGHVS and CDR2 FNYEAQ. The CDR3 totals 14 residues.

The genes are TRBV6-2 or TRBV6-3 and TRBJ2-7; D may match TRBD1 or TRBD2 (6 bases each). Germline V gives CDR1 MNHEY, CDR2 SVGEGT. V was clipped by 5 bases and J by 4 bases, with 15 bases between them. This CDR3 spans 14 amino acids. CDR3 DNA: TGTGCCAGCAGTCCCGGTGGGGGGCTTTACGAGCAGTACTTC. Its translation is CASSPGGGLYEQYF.

In this sample, this clonotype turned up a few times. CDR3 sequence reads: CASIRPNRGGWNQPQHF. The CDR3 DNA reads as TGTGCCAGCATTCGGCCCAACCGGGGGGGTTGGAATCAGCCCCAGCATTTT. The rearrangement links TRBV7-9 to TRBJ1-5; possibly TRBD1 for D (5 bases). The V end lost 7 bases, the J end lost 4 bases, and 23 bases lay between the germline ends. This CDR3 is built from 17 residues. Germline lookup yields CDR1 SEHNR and CDR2 FQNEAQ (reference sequence).

This clonotype was found a few times. This rearrangement joins TRBV20-1 to TRBJ1-1; TRBD1 might be the D (5 bases). Trimming removed 3 bases at V and 8 bases at J, with 13 bases between. Germline V lookup: CDR1 DFQATT, CDR2 SNEGSKA (reference sequence). This CDR3 region has 12 residues. The CDR3 spells CSARDGPGEAFF. DNA for the CDR3: TGCAGTGCTAGGGATGGACCAGGGGAAGCTTTCTTT.

This sequence joins TRBV19 and TRBJ2-2; TRBD2 is a possible D gene (6 bases). Germline lookup yields CDR1 LNHDA and CDR2 SQIVND (reference sequence). This CDR3 comprises 13 residues. V was cut by 6 bases and J by 5 bases, with 10 bases left in between. The CDR3 bases are TGTGCCAGTAGGGGGAGGCGAACCGGGGAGCTGTTTTTT. Protein: CASRGRRTGELFF.

The chain employs TRBV5-1 and TRBJ2-7; D uncertain. The CDR3 is made up of 13 amino acids. Trimming left V 4 bases short and J 1 base short, with 9 bases between. Looked up from germline, CDR1 is SGHRS and CDR2 is YFSETQ. As DNA, the CDR3 is TGCGCCAGCAGCCACGACGGATCCTACGAGCAGTACTTC. Amino acids: CASSHDGSYEQYF.

Comments on this clonotype: An end of the junction differs from the germline gene, which may be a read error. The rearrangement uses TRBV24-1 and TRBJ1-2, with unresolved D. CDR3 length: 18 amino acids. The germline gives CDR1 KGHDR, CDR2 SFDVKD. The CDR3 loop reads CATSDCAESPIELSGFTF. The CDR3 bases are TGTGCCACCAGTGATTGTGCCGAATCCCCCATCGAATTAAGCGGCTTCACCTTC.

Ten or more counts support this clonotype. The chain uses TRBV6-2 or TRBV6-3 and TRBJ2-7, with 9 bases fitting TRBD2. The CDR3 totals 16 residues. Germline V gene data show CDR1 as MNHEY and CDR2 as SVGEGT. V dropped 0 bases and J dropped 0; count of bases not matched to a gene: 3. The CDR3 sequence is CASSYSAGGSSYEQYF. CDR3 DNA sequence: TGTGCCAGCAGTTACTCTGCGGGAGGGAGCTCCTACGAGCAGTACTTC.

This clonotype was seen a handful of times. This chain joins TRBV25-1 and TRBJ2-6; tentative D call: TRBD2 (6 bases). This CDR3 comprises 16 residues. Between the trimmed V and J ends, which lost 5 bases and 0 bases, there was a span of 11 bases. CDR1 is MGHDK and CDR2 is SYGVNS in the germline V gene. The CDR3 nucleotides are TGTGCCAGCAGTAGGGGACTGATCTCTGGGGCCAACGTCCTGACTTTC. It translates to CASSRGLISGANVLTF. Based on the CDR3 plus reference TRBV25-1 and TRBJ2-6, the full variable domain is EADIYQTPRYLVIGTGKKITLECSQTMGHDKMYWYQQDPGMELHLIHYSYGVNSTEKGDLSSESTVSRIRTEHFPLTLESARPSHTSQYLCASSRGLISGANVLTFGAGSRLTVL.

The table lists this clonotype with many counts. The chain combines TRBV13 with TRBJ2-3; D may be TRBD1 (5 bases). The CDR3 totals 17 residues. V lost 0 bases and J 5 bases, leaving 18 bases between the germline ends. Per the germline V gene, CDR1 is PRHDT and CDR2 is FYEKMQ (reference sequence). CDR3 sequence (DNA): TGTGCCAGCAGCTTAGGCCTTTTAGGGGCGGTAGAAGATACGCAGTATTTT. Amino acid sequence: CASSLGLLGAVEDTQYF.

This clonotype was seen repeatedly, ten times or more. The chain is built from TRBV7-2 and TRBJ1-2; D ambiguous. This CDR3 region has 14 residues. Trimming took off 7 bases at V and 4 bases at J, with 16 bases between the two ends. The V gene's germline CDR1 is SGHTA and CDR2 FQGNSA. The CDR3 spells CASNPPSGSYGYTF. Here the CDR3 DNA reads TGTGCCAGCAACCCCCCCTCAGGTTCCTATGGCTACACCTTC.

The chain has TRBV5-1 and TRBJ1-1, with TRBD1 as a possible D gene (5 bases). The CDR3 sequence is 14 residues long. Germline V gives CDR1 SGHRS, CDR2 YFSETQ. Trimming took 4 bases from V and 5 from J, leaving 15 bases between them. CDR3 DNA sequence: TGCGCCAGCAGCGCCCTCGGGGGGTGGACTGAAGCTTTCTTT. Protein: CASSALGGWTEAFF. The complete variable domain, with remaining parts taken from reference TRBV5-1 and TRBJ1-1, reads KAGVTQTPRYLIKTRGQQVTLSCSPISGHRSVSWYQQTPGQGLQFLFEYFSETQRNKGNFPGRFSGRQFSNSRSEMNVSTLELGDSALYLCASSALGGWTEAFFGQGTRLTVV.